This T cell receptor (beta chain) appears in the sequencing data of a study of blood T cell repertoires in COVID-19. V trimming: 2 bases; J trimming: 12 bases; junction bases outside the gene matches: 7. Per germline, CDR1 MDHEN and CDR2 SYDVKM. The CDR3 contains 13 residues. Clones were read by immunoSEQ multiplex PCR, and TCRdb kept only the in-frame ones, dropping some. The table lists 100,000 or so clones, around 73% of them singletons. The sequence was obtained from a man between 60 and 75 years old with active or convalescent COVID-19. V usage is TRBV28 and J usage is TRBJ2-7; 10 positions match TRBD2. The sample consisted of peripheral blood. The CDR3 bases are TGTGCCAGCAGTTTAAGGCTAGCGGGAGAGTCGTACGTC. It specifies CASSLRLAGESYV.